The 17 T cell receptor beta chains given below trace back to one sample, sequenced in a study of T cell changes during pregnancy in multiple sclerosis. Profiled with immunoSEQ multiplex PCR; TCRdb holds only in-frame clones, not every one. The data contain about 73,000 clones, roughly 92% of them seen just once; the ten biggest clones take up around 2.2%. Specimen: peripheral blood, collected in the second trimester of pregnancy. Source of these receptors: a female donor in good health, enrolled as a control in a pregnancy study.

The chain combines TRBV6-1 with TRBJ2-5; maybe TRBD2 (5 bases). V was trimmed by 1 base and J by 1 base, leaving 10 bases between them. Germline V gene lookup returns CDR1 MNHNS and CDR2 SASEGT. The CDR3 is made up of 15 amino acids. The CDR3 sequence is CASSEGATIQETQYF. In nucleotides, the CDR3 is TGTGCCAGCAGTGAAGGGGCGACTATCCAAGAGACCCAGTACTTC.

This clone was seen just once. The chain carries TRBV28 and TRBJ1-4, with 10 bases identical to TRBD1. Germline trimming cut 3 bases from V and 3 bases from J; bases unmatched to any gene: 7. Germline loops: CDR1 MDHEN, CDR2 SYDVKM. The CDR3 runs 17 residues. In DNA, the CDR3 is TGTGCCAGCAGTTTGGGACAGGGGTTTCAGGCTAATGAAAAACTGTTTTTT. Protein product: CASSLGQGFQANEKLFF.

The J gene is TRBJ2-3, the V gene TRBV6-4; TRBD2 might be the D (5 bases). Germline V CDR1 and CDR2: MRHNA, SNTAGT. Trimming pared 2 bases from V and 6 bases from J, leaving 12 bases between. There are 14 residues in the CDR3. The DNA for the CDR3 is TGTGCCAGCAGTGACGGAGGTAGTAGGGATACGCAGTATTTT. Translating gives CASSDGGSRDTQYF.

For the CDR3, the DNA is TGTGCCAGCAGCTTAGCTGCGGGACAGACCTACGAGCAGTACTTC. Its protein is CASSLAAGQTYEQYF. The chain uses TRBV7-2 and TRBJ2-7; tentative D call: TRBD1 (7 bases). V lost 0 bases and J 2 bases, leaving 11 bases between the germline ends. CDR1 is SGHTA and CDR2 is FQGNSA in the germline V gene. The CDR3 contains 15 residues.

The rearrangement links TRBV7-2 to TRBJ1-1; D is unresolved. CDR3 size: 14 residues. Trimming shortened V by 2 bases and J by 2 bases, and 9 bases separated the two germline ends. Germline V lookup: CDR1 SGHTA, CDR2 FQGNSA. CDR3 DNA sequence: TGTGCCAGCAGCTTATACAGCGGTAACACTGAAGCTTTCTTT. Translated, it gives CASSLYSGNTEAFF.

The V and J genes are TRBV11-2 and TRBJ1-1; a possible D gene is TRBD1 (6 bases). Germline CDR1 reads SGHAT; CDR2 reads FQNNGV. V lost 5 bases and J lost 4, with 11 bases in between. The CDR3 spans 13 residues. CDR3: CASSNRVTTEAFF. DNA for the CDR3: TGTGCCAGCAGCAACAGGGTAACCACTGAAGCTTTCTTT. Full variable domain (rest looked up from reference TRBV11-2 and TRBJ1-1): EAGVAQSPRYKIIEKRQSVAFWCNPISGHATLYWYQQILGQGPKLLIQFQNNGVVDDSQLPKDRFSAERLKGVDSTLKIQPAKLEDSAVYLCASSNRVTTEAFFGQGTRLTVV.

This clone appeared a few times. The chain carries TRBV7-2 and TRBJ1-6; no reliable D call. Trimming pared 4 bases from V and 8 bases from J, leaving 15 bases between. The CDR3 is made up of 15 amino acids. Germline CDR1 and CDR2: SGHTA and FQGNSA. The CDR3 loop reads CASSSTADTYSPLHF. For the CDR3, the DNA is TGTGCCAGCAGCTCCACAGCGGATACCTATTCACCCCTCCACTTT.

J is TRBJ1-1 and V is TRBV6-6; 10 bases fit TRBD1. The germline V gene encodes CDR1 MNHNY and CDR2 SVGAGI (reference sequence). The CDR3 loop spans 14 amino acids. Unmatched junction bases numbered 4, after V lost 4 bases and J lost 5 bases. The CDR3 loop is CASSSGQGGTEAFF. The CDR3 DNA follows: TGTGCCAGCAGTTCCGGACAGGGGGGAACTGAAGCTTTCTTT.

This rearrangement joins TRBV9 to TRBJ2-3; tentative D call: TRBD2 (6 bases). The CDR3 has 17 residues. Looked up from germline, CDR1 is SGDLS and CDR2 is YYNGEE. The V end was cut by 3 bases, the J end by 1 base, with 18 bases between. The CDR3 here is CASSAGDFILRTDTQYF. The CDR3, as DNA: TGTGCCAGCAGCGCCGGGGACTTTATCCTTCGCACAGATACGCAGTATTTT.

About this clone: This sample includes further DNA sequences coding for the same CDR3. The chain carries TRBV15 and TRBJ1-5; D perhaps matches TRBD1 (6 bases). The CDR3 loop spans 14 amino acids. Germline assignment: CDR1 LNHNV and CDR2 YYDKDF (reference sequence). Trimming pared 0 bases from V and 4 bases from J, leaving 7 bases between. In DNA, the CDR3 is TGTGCCACCAGCAGAGATAGGGGGAATCAGCCCCAGCATTTT. Protein product: CATSRDRGNQPQHF.

This chain connects TRBV15 to TRBJ2-7, with 7 bases identical to TRBD2. V lost 4 bases, J lost 2 bases, and 11 bases stayed unmatched. The CDR3 has 16 residues. Germline CDR1 and CDR2: LNHNV and YYDKDF (reference sequence). The CDR3 here is CATSKGGGRKTYEQYF. CDR3 DNA: TGTGCCACCAGCAAGGGCGGGGGACGGAAAACCTACGAGCAGTACTTC.

The V and J genes are TRBV7-8 and TRBJ1-2; TRBD1 might be the D (5 bases). This CDR3 has 13 amino acids. V was cut by 0 bases and J by 7 bases, with 9 bases left in between. Germline lookup yields CDR1 SGHVS and CDR2 FQNEAQ. This chain's CDR3 is CASSLAETVGYTF. The CDR3 nucleotides read TGTGCCAGCAGCTTAGCGGAGACAGTTGGCTACACCTTC.

V and J are TRBV19 and TRBJ1-2; no clear D gene. The CDR3 contains 12 residues. Germline-derived CDR1 and CDR2 are LNHDA and SQIVND (reference sequence). Trimming took 4 bases from V and 2 from J, leaving 5 bases between them. The CDR3 region is CASSRQNYGYTF. As DNA, the CDR3 is TGTGCCAGTAGTAGGCAGAACTATGGCTACACCTTC. Together with reference TRBV19 and TRBJ1-2, the CDR3 gives the full variable domain: DGGITQSPKYLFRKEGQNVTLSCEQNLNHDAMYWYRQDPGQGLRLIYYSQIVNDFQKGDIAEGYSVSREKKESFPLTVTSAQKNPTAFYLCASSRQNYGYTFGSGTRLTVV.

V usage is TRBV5-4 and J usage is TRBJ2-7, with D perhaps matching TRBD1 (5 bases). CDR3 length: 14 amino acids. Trimming took 0 bases from V and 6 from J, leaving 13 bases between them. Per germline, CDR1 SGHNT and CDR2 YYREEE (reference sequence). The CDR3 DNA sequence: TGTGCCAGCAGCTTGGGGCAGGGTGTCGGCGAGCAGTACTTC. This gives the protein CASSLGQGVGEQYF.

V and J are TRBV27 and TRBJ1-4; D remains unclear. Germline CDR1 is MNHEY and CDR2 is SMNVEV (reference sequence). V was cut by 5 bases and J by 7 bases, with 14 bases left in between. There are 14 residues in the CDR3. The chain's CDR3 is CASSDPGKGEKLFF. CDR3 nucleotides: TGTGCCAGCAGTGATCCGGGGAAGGGTGAAAAACTGTTTTTT.

V is TRBV6-5 and J is TRBJ1-4, with D uncertain. This CDR3 region has 12 residues. Germline loops: CDR1 MNHEY, CDR2 SVGAGI. V gave up 5 bases and J gave up 4 bases, with 5 bases separating them. The DNA for the CDR3 is TGTGCCAGCAGTATAGATAATGAAAAACTGTTTTTT. This sequence encodes CASSIDNEKLFF.

This clone was seen once. The V and J genes are TRBV7-2 and TRBJ1-4; D is uncertain. Deletions cut 5 bases from V and 5 bases from J, with 9 bases between. The CDR3 is made up of 13 amino acids. CDR1 SGHTA and CDR2 FQGNSA come from the germline V gene. The CDR3 spells CASSLRRNEKLFF. CDR3 bases: TGTGCCAGCAGCCTCAGGAGGAATGAAAAACTGTTTTTT. Filled out from reference TRBV7-2 and TRBJ1-4, the complete variable domain reads GAGVSQSPSNKVTEKGKDVELRCDPISGHTALYWYRQSLGQGLEFLIYFQGNSAPDKSGLPSDRFSAERTGGSVSTLTIQRTQQEDSAVYLCASSLRRNEKLFFGSGTQLSVL.